This entry lists 2 T cell receptor beta chains sequenced from one sample in a study of T cell responses to AZD1222 COVID-19 vaccine (dated by TCRdb to 2020 to 2023). The sample's time point, from its label and the paper: baseline before first vaccination. Library prep was done by the immunoSEQ multiplex PCR assay. The clones in this table, taken by TCRdb from immuneACCESS, are in-frame only. Not every clone is retained; where verified, under half of the shortfall comes from an unresolved V gene, and the cause of the rest is unknown. The table for this sample lists 120,000 or so clones; around nine tenths of them were counted only once. The leading ten clones occupy roughly 7.8% of the sample. The material sequenced was peripheral blood, taken on day 0 of AZD1222 vaccination. The source is an adult in good health.

CDR3 sequence (DNA): TGCAGCGTTGTGAGGGGGCCGGACACTGAAGCTTTCTTT. Encoded protein: CSVVRGPDTEAFF. This chain links TRBV29-1 with TRBJ1-1; TRBD1 matches 7 bases. The junction had 5 bases not matched to a gene; V was cut back by 4 bases and J by 3 bases. The germline V gene has CDR1 SQVTM and CDR2 ANQGSEA. The CDR3 has 13 amino acids.

The CDR3 region is CASSPPGRGGTGELFF. Here the CDR3 DNA reads TGTGCCAGCTCACCACCGGGACGGGGAGGCACCGGGGAGCTGTTTTTT. The chain combines TRBV18 with TRBJ2-2, with D possibly TRBD2 on 6 matching bases. The germline V gene has CDR1 KGHSH and CDR2 LQKENI. Trimming took 0 bases from V and 4 from J, leaving 12 bases between them. The CDR3 is made up of 16 amino acids.